This T cell receptor (beta chain) was retrieved from a study of T cell repertoires in cytomegalovirus infection. This clonotype was seen a handful of times. TCRdb itself ran the reads through MiXCR, one entry per CDR3 protein. The sample contains approximately 500,000 distinct CDR3 sequences, about 15% of which appear only once. V was cut by 1 base and J by 2 bases, with 15 bases left in between. Germline V gene lookup returns CDR1 SQVTM and CDR2 ANQGSEA. CDR3 length equals 15 residues. This receptor was obtained from a human donor in good health (CMV status not recorded). Some clones in this sample may be carry-over from other donors' samples. Sequencing was performed on CD8+ T cells from PBMCs. The rearrangement links TRBV29-1 to TRBJ2-7; possibly TRBD1 for D (6 bases). The CDR3 DNA reads as TGCAGCGTTGAAGTGGTGGGCAGGGGAGCCTACGAGCAGTACTTC. Translated, it gives CSVEVVGRGAYEQYF.